Sequencing of this TCR beta chain was carried out in a study of OX40 agonist ivuxolimab in advanced cancers. Germline CDR1 and CDR2: LGHNA and YSLEER. V lost 2 bases to trimming and J lost 1 base; unmatched junction nucleotides: 5. The CDR3 is 16 amino acids. Profiled with immunoSEQ multiplex PCR; TCRdb holds only in-frame clones, not every one. The sample shows 55,000 to 85,000 clones, about 80% of them seen only once. In this sample, this clone turned up a few times. This sample comprised CD4+ or CD8+ T cells sorted from blood, obtained in a trial of the OX40 agonist ivuxolimab. The clonotype originates from an adult with an advanced solid tumor such as melanoma, head and neck, liver or kidney cancer. This chain links TRBV4-3 with TRBJ2-5, with TRBD2 identical over 9 bases. The CDR3 reads CASSQIAGGTQETQYF. The CDR3 DNA reads TGCGCCAGCAGCCAAATCGCGGGGGGGACCCAAGAGACCCAGTACTTC.